This T cell receptor (beta chain) stems from a study of T cell responses to AZD1222 COVID-19 vaccine. Data came from immunoSEQ multiplex PCR; TCRdb stores just in-frame clones and leaves some out. This table holds around 110,000 clones, around 91% found once. The sample was peripheral blood, taken on day 0 of AZD1222 vaccination. This TCR derives from an adult in good health.

This CDR3 is CASSRGSPYEQYF. The CDR3, as DNA: TGCGCCAGCAGCCGCGGGTCCCCCTACGAGCAGTACTTC. The chain links TRBV5-1 to TRBJ2-7; TRBD2 might be the D (5 bases). Per germline, CDR1 SGHRS and CDR2 YFSETQ. This CDR3 spans 13 amino acids. V lost 4 bases and J lost 2, with 10 bases in between.